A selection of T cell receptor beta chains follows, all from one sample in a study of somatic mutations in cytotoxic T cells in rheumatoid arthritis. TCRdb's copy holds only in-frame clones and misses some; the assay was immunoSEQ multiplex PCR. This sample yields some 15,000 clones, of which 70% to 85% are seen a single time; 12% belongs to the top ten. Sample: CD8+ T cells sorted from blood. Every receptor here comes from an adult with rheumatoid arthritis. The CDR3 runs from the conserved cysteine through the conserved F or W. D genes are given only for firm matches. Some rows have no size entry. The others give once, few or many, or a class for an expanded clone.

TGTGCCAGTAGTAACCGGGGGCCCAATGAGCAGTTCTTC CASSNRGPNEQFF 13 TRBV19 . . TRBJ2-1
TGCAGCGTTTACATGAACACTGAAGCTTTCTTT CSVYMNTEAFF 11 TRBV29-1 . few TRBJ1-1
TGTGCCTGGATGAAGACTGAAGCTTTCTTT CAWMKTEAFF 10 TRBV30 . . TRBJ1-1
TGTGCCAGCAGTGAAGATGAGGGGGCCCCAGATACGCAGTATTTT CASSEDEGAPDTQYF 15 TRBV6-1 TRBD1 . TRBJ2-3
TGCGCCAGCAGCCACCCCGGACTAGCGGGGGGCCTGCTGTTTTTT CASSHPGLAGGLLFF 15 TRBV4-1 TRBD2 . TRBJ2-2
TGTGCCTGGGTCCGGGGAGACTCCTACAATGAGCAGTTCTTC CAWVRGDSYNEQFF 14 TRBV30 . . TRBJ2-1
TGTGCCAGCAGCCCCGGGGTGGGCAGCTCCTACAATGAGCAGTTCTTC CASSPGVGSSYNEQFF 16 TRBV5-4 . . TRBJ2-1
TGTGCCAGCAGGATCAGGGGGCGAGTGGCCTATGGCTACACCTTC CASRIRGRVAYGYTF 15 TRBV6-5 TRBD1 . TRBJ1-2
TGTGCCAGCAGCCCTGTCACAGGCGAGGCCAAAAACATTCAGTACTTC CASSPVTGEAKNIQYF 16 TRBV7-9 . . TRBJ2-4
TGCGCCAGCAGCCCCGGTGGTCAGCCCCAGCATTTT CASSPGGQPQHF 12 TRBV4-1 . few TRBJ1-5
TGTGCCAGCAGTTTATGGAGCTCTGGAAACACCATATATTTT CASSLWSSGNTIYF 14 TRBV28 . . TRBJ1-3
TGCGCCAGCAGCCTCTACAGGGGGCTCAACTATGGCTACACCTTC CASSLYRGLNYGYTF 15 TRBV5-1 TRBD1 . TRBJ1-2
TGCGCCAGCAGCCAGGCTCTCAGGGCAATGTCACCCCTCCACTTT CASSQALRAMSPLHF 15 TRBV4-1 . . TRBJ1-6
TGTGCCAGCAGCTTGAACCCGGGACAGAAATGGTCAGATACGCAGTATTTT CASSLNPGQKWSDTQYF 17 TRBV7-2 TRBD1 . TRBJ2-3
TGTGCCAGCAGCAACCCTCTAGCGGATACGCAGTATTTT CASSNPLADTQYF 13 TRBV11-2 . once TRBJ2-3
TGCGCCAGCAGCCAAGGTCAGGGGGGGAGTTCACCCCTCCACTTT CASSQGQGGSSPLHF 15 TRBV4-1 TRBD1 . TRBJ1-6
TGTGCCACCACCAGAAACACCGGGGAGCTGTTTTTT CATTRNTGELFF 12 TRBV15 . . TRBJ2-2
TGTGCCATCCATGACAGCTCCTACAATGAGCAGTTCTTC CAIHDSSYNEQFF 13 TRBV2 . once TRBJ2-1